This T cell receptor beta chain was identified during a study of identical twins. Study findings and constraints: For monozygotic twins, models underestimated out-of-frame TCR alpha sharing.

Trimming cost V 4 bases and J 4 bases; bases outside gene matches: 6. The CDR3 spans 18 residues. CDR1 and CDR2 from the germline V gene are MGHRA and YSYEKL. The table lists this clonotype with many counts. Its antigen is still unknown. TCRdb itself ran the 5' RACE reads through MiXCR, one entry per CDR3 protein. This repertoire shows roughly 250,000 distinct CDR3 sequences, approximately 7.9% found once; its top ten account for about 5.8%. Donors uniformly comprised healthy Caucasians. The same sample was also studied in work on yellow fever vaccine responses in identical twins.

V usage is TRBV4-1 and J usage is TRBJ2-2, with TRBD2 matching 16 bases. Sequencing was carried out using CD8+ T cells sorted from blood. This receptor was identified in a woman aged 18-30 years in good health. This CDR3 is CASSLGTSGRAGTGELFF. The CDR3 nucleotides read TGCGCCAGCAGCCTCGGGACTAGCGGGAGGGCTGGCACCGGGGAGCTGTTTTTT.